This T cell receptor (beta chain) was observed in a study of CD8+ T cells in alopecia areata (dated by TCRdb to the late 2010s). Background for the entire study: The treated patients, all with moderate-to-severe alopecia areata, were enrolled in an open-label pilot trial of oral tofacitinib given at 5 to 10 mg twice daily. Tofacitinib was given for 6 to 18 months, followed by 6 months of follow-up off drug to assess delayed response and recurrence. To study T cell clonal expansion in alopecia areata, the researchers applied high-throughput TCRbeta sequencing to both the C3H/HeJ mouse model and human patients. Scalp tissue and sorted CD4+ and CD8+ peripheral blood T cells from patchy and totalis/universalis alopecia areata patients and from healthy controls were covered by human TCRbeta sequencing. Tofacitinib-treated patients had biopsies at baseline and at 4 and 24 weeks of treatment, with a later scalp biopsy in several patients. Scalp clonality was compared across normal scalp (n=4), patchy alopecia areata scalp (n=8), and alopecia totalis/universalis scalp (n=8). The RNA source kit depended on sample type: the PAXgene miRNA kit for fixed scalp, the miRNeasy kit for PBMCs, and the RNeasy kit for mouse skin. Amplification of TCRbeta CDR3 regions was done by immunoSEQ multiplex PCR using 35 Vbeta forward primers and 13 Jbeta reverse primers. General conclusions and limits of the study: TCR sequences shared between patients were less clear than in mice, possibly partly because of HLA diversity in the patient population. Compared with normal scalp, lesional scalp had higher clonality and more expanded CD8+ clones, particularly in alopecia totalis/universalis, a pattern that suggests antigenic drive. Unlike mouse skin, where gammadelta T cells dominate, normal human skin contains resident alphabeta T cells that get sequenced too, which complicates analysis of the scalp TCR repertoire.

Library creation used the immunoSEQ multiplex PCR assay. RNA was extracted from all samples and reverse transcribed into cDNA, which served as template for TCR sequencing. SuperScript III was used for first-strand cDNA synthesis, primed with a 2:1 mix of oligo-dT and random hexamers. Amplification bias was assessed with a synthetic immune receptor repertoire, and residual bias was removed computationally. For the original study's pipeline: Raw reads were preprocessed for error removal, and CDR3 was defined according to IMGT conventions as running from the conserved cysteine to phenylalanine. Clonality was calculated as 1 minus Shannon entropy normalized by log2 of the number of productive unique TCRs. Whether scalp clones were CD4 or CD8 was inferred by matching scalp TCRbeta sequences against CD4 and CD8 repertoires sorted from blood. Here the immuneACCESS table is served through TCRdb, limited to in-frame sequences with V and J called. Missing clones are a known gap in these copies; in checked studies unresolved V genes cover under half, and the rest lacks a known reason. That table gives V, J and clone size, and the DNA gave D and trimming. Within this sample are 150,000 or so clones, with approximately 50% of them counted one time only. The ten largest account for about 6.4% of the sample.

Counted from cysteine to phenylalanine, this CDR3 has 14 amino acids. The kept DNA is CDR3 alone, 42 bases in frame from the first base. V is cut by 1 base and J by 3 bases, and the space between the germline ends is 10 bases. The CDR1 and CDR2 encoded by the germline V gene are MGHRA and YSYEKL. With regard to this clone: Its recognized antigen is unknown. Base qualities are not provided; no much larger clone lies one nucleotide away.

From alopecia areata patients, peripheral blood was collected along with lesional scalp punch biopsies. After PBMCs were isolated by density centrifugation and stained for CD3, CD4 and CD8, a FACSAria was used to sort CD4+ and CD8+ T cells. This clonotype was obtained from a human donor with alopecia areata. This receptor chain uses TRBV4-1 and TRBJ2-7, with the D gene too uncertain to name. The material sequenced was CD4+ T cells sorted from blood. This receptor has the CDR3 CASSQVPSDYEQYF. The DNA sequence follows: TGCGCCAGCAGCCAAGTCCCCAGCGACTACGAGCAGTACTTC.